Listed here are 2 T cell receptor beta chains from one sample, sequenced in a study of blood T cells in healthy people across ages. Primers used in a second PCR of roughly 6 to 11 cycles were a sample-barcoded 5' primer and a J-beta primer mix. In TCRdb, the 5' RACE reads were re-called with MiXCR into one record per CDR3 protein. The table includes 750,000 to 950,000 distinct CDR3 sequences, about 28% detected once. In addition, the sample was reused for a study of T cells of mothers and their children.

Sequences were obtained from blood. The source of these receptors is a woman in her 40s in good health.

This clonotype showed up many times. The chain carries TRBV7-2 and TRBJ2-2; D gene uncertain. Per germline, CDR1 SGHTA and CDR2 FQGNSA. The CDR3 loop spans 14 amino acids. Trimming took off 3 bases at V and 0 bases at J, with 5 bases between the two ends. In DNA, the CDR3 is TGTGCCAGCAGCTTTACGGCGAACACCGGGGAGCTGTTTTTT. Translating gives CASSFTANTGELFF.

Points on this clonotype: Because it lacks the conserved phenylalanine or tryptophan at the end, this CDR3 is likely a read error. The chain couples TRBV14 to TRBJ2-5; TRBD2 matches at 10 bases. The CDR3 spans 14 residues. Germline trimming cut 7 bases from V and 4 bases from J; bases unmatched to any gene: 6. CDR1 and CDR2 (germline): SGHDN, FVKESK. In DNA, the CDR3 is TGTGCCAGCACAAGAGCGGGGGGGCGAGAGACCCAGTACTGC. It translates to CASTRAGGRETQYC.